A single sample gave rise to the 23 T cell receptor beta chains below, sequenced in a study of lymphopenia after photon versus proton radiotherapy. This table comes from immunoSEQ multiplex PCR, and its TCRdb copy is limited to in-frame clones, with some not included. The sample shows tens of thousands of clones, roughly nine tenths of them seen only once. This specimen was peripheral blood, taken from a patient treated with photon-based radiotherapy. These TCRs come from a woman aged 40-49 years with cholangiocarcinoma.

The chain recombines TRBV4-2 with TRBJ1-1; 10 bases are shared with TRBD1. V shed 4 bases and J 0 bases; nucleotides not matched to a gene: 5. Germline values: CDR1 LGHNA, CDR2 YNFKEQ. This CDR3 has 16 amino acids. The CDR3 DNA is TGTGCCAGCAGCCCTCGGGACAGGGGCATGAACACTGAAGCTTTCTTT. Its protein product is CASSPRDRGMNTEAFF.

The CDR3 loop reads CASRPGTGNEKLFF. The CDR3 DNA reads TGTGCCAGCAGGCCCGGGACAGGGAACGAAAAACTGTTTTTT. The chain employs TRBV2 and TRBJ1-4; 9 positions agree with TRBD1. Germline loops: CDR1 SNHLY, CDR2 FYNNEI. With V trimmed by 6 bases and J by 8 bases, 7 bases remained unmatched. The CDR3 is 14 amino acids.

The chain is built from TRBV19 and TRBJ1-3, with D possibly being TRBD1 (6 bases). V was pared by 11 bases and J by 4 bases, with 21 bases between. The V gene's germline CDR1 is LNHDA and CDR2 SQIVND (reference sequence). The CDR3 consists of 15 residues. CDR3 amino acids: CACRLAGALGNTIYF. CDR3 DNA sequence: TGTGCCTGCCGTTTAGCAGGGGCGCTAGGAAACACCATATATTTT.

Written as DNA, the CDR3 is TGTGCCAGCCAAGGCAGACAGGGATGGTACAATGAGCAGTTCTTC. This gives the protein CASQGRQGWYNEQFF. The chain employs TRBV6-5 and TRBJ2-1; 7 bases are shared with TRBD1. Germline trimming cut 8 bases from V and 4 bases from J; bases unmatched to any gene: 11. This CDR3 has 15 amino acids. Germline V lookup: CDR1 MNHEY, CDR2 SVGAGI.

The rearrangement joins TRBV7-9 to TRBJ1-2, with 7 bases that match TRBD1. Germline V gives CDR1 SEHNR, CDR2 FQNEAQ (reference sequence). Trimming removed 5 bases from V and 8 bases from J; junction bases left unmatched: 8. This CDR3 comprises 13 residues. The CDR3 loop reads CASSEDRANGYTF. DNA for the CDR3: TGTGCCAGCAGCGAAGACAGGGCCAACGGCTACACCTTC.

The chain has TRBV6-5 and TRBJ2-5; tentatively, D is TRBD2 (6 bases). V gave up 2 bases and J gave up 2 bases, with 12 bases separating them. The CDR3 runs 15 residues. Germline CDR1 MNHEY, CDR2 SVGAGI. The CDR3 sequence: CASSYRLGLQETQYF. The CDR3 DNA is TGTGCCAGCAGTTACAGACTAGGCCTGCAAGAGACCCAGTACTTC.

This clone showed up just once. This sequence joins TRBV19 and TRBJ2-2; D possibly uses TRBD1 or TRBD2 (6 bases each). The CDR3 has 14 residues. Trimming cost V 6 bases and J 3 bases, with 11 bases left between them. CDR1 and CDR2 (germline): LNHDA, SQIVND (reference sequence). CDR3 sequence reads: CASRGGADTGELFF. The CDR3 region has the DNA TGTGCCAGTAGGGGGGGCGCCGACACCGGGGAGCTGTTTTTT. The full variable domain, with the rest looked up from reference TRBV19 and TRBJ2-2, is DGGITQSPKYLFRKEGQNVTLSCEQNLNHDAMYWYRQDPGQGLRLIYYSQIVNDFQKGDIAEGYSVSREKKESFPLTVTSAQKNPTAFYLCASRGGADTGELFFGEGSRLTVL.

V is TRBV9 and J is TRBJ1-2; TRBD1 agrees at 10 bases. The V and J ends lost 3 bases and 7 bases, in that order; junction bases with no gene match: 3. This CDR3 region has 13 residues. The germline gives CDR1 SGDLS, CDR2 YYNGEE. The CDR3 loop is CASSGTGGGGYTF. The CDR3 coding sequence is TGTGCCAGCAGCGGGACAGGGGGTGGTGGCTACACCTTC.

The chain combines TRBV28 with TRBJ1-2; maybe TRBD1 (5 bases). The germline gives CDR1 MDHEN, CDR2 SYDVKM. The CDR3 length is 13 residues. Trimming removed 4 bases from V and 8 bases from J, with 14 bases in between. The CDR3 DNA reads TGTGCCAGCAGTTGGGGAGTAAGGGGAGGCTACACCTTC. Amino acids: CASSWGVRGGYTF.

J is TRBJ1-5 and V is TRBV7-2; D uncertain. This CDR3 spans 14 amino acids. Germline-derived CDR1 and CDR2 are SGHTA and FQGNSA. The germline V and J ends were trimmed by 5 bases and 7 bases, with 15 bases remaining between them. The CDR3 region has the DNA TGTGCCAGCAGCCTCTCGGCAGGTCGACAGCCCCAGCATTTT. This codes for CASSLSAGRQPQHF.

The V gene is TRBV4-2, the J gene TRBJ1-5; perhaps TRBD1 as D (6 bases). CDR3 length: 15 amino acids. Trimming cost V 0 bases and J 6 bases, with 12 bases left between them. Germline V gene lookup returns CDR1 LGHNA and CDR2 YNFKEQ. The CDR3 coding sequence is TGTGCCAGCAGCCAAGAACAGGGTCCCCGTCAGCCCCAGCATTTT. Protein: CASSQEQGPRQPQHF.

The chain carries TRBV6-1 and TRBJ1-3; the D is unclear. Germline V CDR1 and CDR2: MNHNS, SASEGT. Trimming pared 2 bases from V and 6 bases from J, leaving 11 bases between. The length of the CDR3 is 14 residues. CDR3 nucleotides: TGTGCCAGCAGTGAATTTCCCGGAGCAAACACCATATATTTT. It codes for CASSEFPGANTIYF.

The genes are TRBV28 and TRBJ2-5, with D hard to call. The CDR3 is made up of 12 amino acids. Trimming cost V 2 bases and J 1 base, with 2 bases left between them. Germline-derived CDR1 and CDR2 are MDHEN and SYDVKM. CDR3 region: CASSLPQETQYF. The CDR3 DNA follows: TGTGCCAGCAGTTTACCCCAAGAGACCCAGTACTTC.

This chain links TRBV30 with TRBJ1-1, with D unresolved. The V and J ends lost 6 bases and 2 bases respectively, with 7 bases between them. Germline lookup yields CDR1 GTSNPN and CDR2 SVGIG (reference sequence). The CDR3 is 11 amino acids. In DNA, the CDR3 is TGTGCCTGTTGGCAAAACACTGAAGCTTTCTTT. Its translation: CACWQNTEAFF.

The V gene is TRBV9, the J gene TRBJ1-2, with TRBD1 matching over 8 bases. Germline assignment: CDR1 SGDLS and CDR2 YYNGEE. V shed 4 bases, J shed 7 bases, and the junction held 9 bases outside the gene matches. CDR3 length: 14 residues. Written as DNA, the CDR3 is TGTGCCAGCAGCATCCGGACAGGGTTTGGTGGCTACACCTTC. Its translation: CASSIRTGFGGYTF.

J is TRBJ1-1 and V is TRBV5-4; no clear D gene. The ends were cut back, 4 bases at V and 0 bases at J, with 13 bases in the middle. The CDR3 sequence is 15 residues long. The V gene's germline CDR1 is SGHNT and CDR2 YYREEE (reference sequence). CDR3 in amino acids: CASSQDLQMNTEAFF. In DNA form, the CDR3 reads TGTGCCAGCAGCCAGGATCTGCAGATGAACACTGAAGCTTTCTTT.

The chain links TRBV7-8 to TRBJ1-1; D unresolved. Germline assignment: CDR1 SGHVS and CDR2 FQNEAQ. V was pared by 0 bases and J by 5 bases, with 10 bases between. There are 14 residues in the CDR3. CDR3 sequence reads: CASSLAPKRTEAFF. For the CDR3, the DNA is TGTGCCAGCAGCTTAGCTCCCAAACGTACTGAAGCTTTCTTT.

The CDR3 DNA sequence: TGTGCCAGCAGCTTAAGGCAGAGTGGGGAAAAACTGTTTTTT. It yields the protein CASSLRQSGEKLFF. This chain connects TRBV13 to TRBJ1-4; D uncertain. V was trimmed by 2 bases and J by 8 bases, leaving 12 bases between them. The CDR3 extends over 14 amino acids. CDR1 and CDR2 (germline): PRHDT, FYEKMQ (reference sequence).

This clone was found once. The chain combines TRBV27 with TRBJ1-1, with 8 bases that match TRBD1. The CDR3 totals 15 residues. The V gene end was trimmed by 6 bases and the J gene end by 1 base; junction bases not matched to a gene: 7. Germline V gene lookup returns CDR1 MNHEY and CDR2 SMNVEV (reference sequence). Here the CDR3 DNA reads TGTGCCAGCAGATCCGGACAGGGCCCGAACACTGAAGCTTTCTTT. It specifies CASRSGQGPNTEAFF.

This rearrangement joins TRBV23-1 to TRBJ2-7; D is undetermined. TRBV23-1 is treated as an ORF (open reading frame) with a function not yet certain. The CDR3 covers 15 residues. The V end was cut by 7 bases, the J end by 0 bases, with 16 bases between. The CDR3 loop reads CASTLNSLSSYEQYF. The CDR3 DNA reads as TGCGCCAGCACGCTCAACAGTCTAAGCTCCTACGAGCAGTACTTC.

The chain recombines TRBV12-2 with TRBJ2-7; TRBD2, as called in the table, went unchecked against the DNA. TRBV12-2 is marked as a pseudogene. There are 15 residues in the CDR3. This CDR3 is CASRLVAGELYEQYF. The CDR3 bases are TGTGCAAGTCGCTTAGTAGCGGGGGAGCTCTACGAGCAGTACTTC.

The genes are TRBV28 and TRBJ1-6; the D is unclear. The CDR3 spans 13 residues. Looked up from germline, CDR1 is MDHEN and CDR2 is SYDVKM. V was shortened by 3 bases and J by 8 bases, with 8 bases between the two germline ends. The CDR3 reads CASSFQWDSPLHF. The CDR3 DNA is TGTGCCAGCAGTTTTCAGTGGGATTCACCCCTCCACTTT. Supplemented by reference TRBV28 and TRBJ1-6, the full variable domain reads DVKVTQSSRYLVKRTGEKVFLECVQDMDHENMFWYRQDPGLGLRLIYFSYDVKMKEKGDIPEGYSVSREKKERFSLILESASTNQTSMYLCASSFQWDSPLHFGNGTRLTVT.

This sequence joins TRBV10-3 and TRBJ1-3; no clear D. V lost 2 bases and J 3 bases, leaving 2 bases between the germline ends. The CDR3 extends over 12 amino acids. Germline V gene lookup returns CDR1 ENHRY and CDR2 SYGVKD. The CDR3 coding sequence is TGTGCCATCAGTGAGATTGGAAACACCATATATTTT. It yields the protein CAISEIGNTIYF.